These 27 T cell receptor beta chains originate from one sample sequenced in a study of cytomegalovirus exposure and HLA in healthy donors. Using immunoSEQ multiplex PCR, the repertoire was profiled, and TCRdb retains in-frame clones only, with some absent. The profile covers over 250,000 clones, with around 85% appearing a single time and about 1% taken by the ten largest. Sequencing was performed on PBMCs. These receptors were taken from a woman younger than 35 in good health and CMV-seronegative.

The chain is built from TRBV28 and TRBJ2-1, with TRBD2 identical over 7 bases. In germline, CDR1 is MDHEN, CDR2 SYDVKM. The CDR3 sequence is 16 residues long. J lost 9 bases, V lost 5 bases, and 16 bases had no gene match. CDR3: CASSALSAGEGGEQFF. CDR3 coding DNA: TGTGCCAGCAGTGCCCTTTCCGCGGGGGAGGGCGGTGAGCAGTTCTTC.

The CDR3 coding sequence is TGTGCCAGCAGTGAAAGAGGTGGGGCAGGCCGAACCTGGGGGGAGGGTTTCTTT. The encoded protein is CASSERGGAGRTWGEGFF. V and J are TRBV2 and TRBJ1-1; TRBD1 might be the D (5 bases). CDR3 size: 18 residues. CDR1 is SNHLY, CDR2 FYNNEI, per germline. V was pared by 2 bases and J by 13 bases, with 32 bases between.

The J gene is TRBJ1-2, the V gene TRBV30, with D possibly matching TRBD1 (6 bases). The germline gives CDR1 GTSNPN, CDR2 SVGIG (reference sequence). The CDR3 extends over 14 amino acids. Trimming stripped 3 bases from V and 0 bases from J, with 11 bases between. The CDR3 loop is CAWRGGGSNYGYTF. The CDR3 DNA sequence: TGTGCCTGGAGAGGGGGAGGGTCTAACTATGGCTACACCTTC.

The CDR3 spells CASSMGLFYEQYF. Here the CDR3 DNA reads TGTGCCAGTAGTATGGGCCTTTTCTACGAGCAGTACTTC. The chain links TRBV19 to TRBJ2-7; D not resolved. Per the germline V gene, CDR1 is LNHDA and CDR2 is SQIVND (reference sequence). The CDR3 has 13 residues. V lost 3 bases, J lost 3 bases, and 9 bases lay in between.

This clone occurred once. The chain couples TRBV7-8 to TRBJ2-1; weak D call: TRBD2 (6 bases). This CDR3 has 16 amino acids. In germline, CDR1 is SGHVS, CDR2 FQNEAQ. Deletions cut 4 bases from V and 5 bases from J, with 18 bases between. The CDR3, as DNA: TGTGCCAGCAGCTCGAGGGACTCCCCGACACACAATGAGCAGTTCTTC. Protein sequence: CASSSRDSPTHNEQFF.

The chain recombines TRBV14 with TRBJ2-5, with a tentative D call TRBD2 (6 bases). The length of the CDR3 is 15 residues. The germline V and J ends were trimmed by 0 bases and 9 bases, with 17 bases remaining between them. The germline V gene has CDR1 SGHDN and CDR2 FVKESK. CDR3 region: CASSQEAGPTVAQYF. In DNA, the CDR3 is TGTGCCAGCAGCCAAGAGGCGGGACCCACGGTGGCCCAGTACTTC. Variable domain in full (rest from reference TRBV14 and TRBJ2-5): EAGVTQFPSHSVIEKGQTVTLRCDPISGHDNLYWYRRVMGKEIKFLLHFVKESKQDESGMPNNRFLAERTGGTYSTLKVQPAELEDSGVYFCASSQEAGPTVAQYFGPGTRLLVL.

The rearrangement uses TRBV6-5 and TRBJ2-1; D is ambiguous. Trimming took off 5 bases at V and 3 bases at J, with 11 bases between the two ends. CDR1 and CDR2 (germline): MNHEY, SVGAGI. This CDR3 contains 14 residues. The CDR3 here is CASSLDLLYNEQFF. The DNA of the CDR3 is TGTGCCAGCAGTCTAGACCTACTCTACAATGAGCAGTTCTTC.

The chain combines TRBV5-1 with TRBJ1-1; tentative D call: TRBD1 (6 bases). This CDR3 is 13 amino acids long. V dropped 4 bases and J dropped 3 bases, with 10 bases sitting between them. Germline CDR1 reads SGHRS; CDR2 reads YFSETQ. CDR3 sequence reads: CASSHSGDTEAFF. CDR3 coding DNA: TGCGCCAGCAGCCACTCAGGGGACACTGAAGCTTTCTTT.

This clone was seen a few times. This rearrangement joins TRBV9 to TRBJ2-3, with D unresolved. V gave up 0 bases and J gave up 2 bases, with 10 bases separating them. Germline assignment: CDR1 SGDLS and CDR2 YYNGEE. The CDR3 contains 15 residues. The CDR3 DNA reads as TGTGCCAGCAGCGTAGCACTCCCCACCACAGATACGCAGTATTTT. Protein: CASSVALPTTDTQYF.

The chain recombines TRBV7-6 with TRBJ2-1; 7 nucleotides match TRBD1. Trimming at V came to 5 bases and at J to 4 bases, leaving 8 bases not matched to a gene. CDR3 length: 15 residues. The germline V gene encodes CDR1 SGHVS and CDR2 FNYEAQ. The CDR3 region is CASSPPPTGYNEQFF. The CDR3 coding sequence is TGTGCCAGCAGCCCCCCCCCGACAGGGTACAATGAGCAGTTCTTC.

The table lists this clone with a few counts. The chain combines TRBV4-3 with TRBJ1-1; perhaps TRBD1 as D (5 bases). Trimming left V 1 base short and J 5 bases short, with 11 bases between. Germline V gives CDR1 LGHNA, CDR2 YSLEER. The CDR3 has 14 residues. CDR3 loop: CASSQAAGRTEAFF. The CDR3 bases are TGCGCCAGCAGCCAAGCGGCAGGGAGGACTGAAGCTTTCTTT.

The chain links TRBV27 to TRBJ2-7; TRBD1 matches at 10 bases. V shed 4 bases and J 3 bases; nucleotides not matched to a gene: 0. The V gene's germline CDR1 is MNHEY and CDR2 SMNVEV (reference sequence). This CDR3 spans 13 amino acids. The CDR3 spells CASSWDRGYEQYF. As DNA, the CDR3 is TGTGCCAGCAGTTGGGACAGGGGCTACGAGCAGTACTTC.

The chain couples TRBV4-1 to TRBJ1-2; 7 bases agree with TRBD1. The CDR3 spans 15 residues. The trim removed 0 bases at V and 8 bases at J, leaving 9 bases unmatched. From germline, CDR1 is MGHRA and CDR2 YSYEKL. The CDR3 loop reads CASSQDRAPGGGYTF. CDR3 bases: TGCGCCAGCAGCCAAGATCGTGCCCCAGGGGGGGGCTACACCTTC.

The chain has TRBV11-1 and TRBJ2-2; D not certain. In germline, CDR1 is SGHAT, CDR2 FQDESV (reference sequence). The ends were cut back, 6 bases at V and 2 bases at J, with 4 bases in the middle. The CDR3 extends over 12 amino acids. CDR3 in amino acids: CASSYNTGELFF. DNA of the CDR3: TGTGCCAGCAGTTATAACACCGGGGAGCTGTTTTTT. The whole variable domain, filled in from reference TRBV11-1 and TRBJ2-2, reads EAEVAQSPRYKITEKSQAVAFWCDPISGHATLYWYRQILGQGPELLVQFQDESVVDDSQLPKDRFSAERLKGVDSTLKIQPAELGDSAMYLCASSYNTGELFFGEGSRLTVL.

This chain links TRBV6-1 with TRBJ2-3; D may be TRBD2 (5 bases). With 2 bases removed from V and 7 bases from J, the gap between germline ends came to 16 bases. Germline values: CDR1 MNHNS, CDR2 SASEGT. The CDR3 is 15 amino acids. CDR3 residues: CASSEKVGGPNTQYF. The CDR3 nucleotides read TGTGCCAGCAGTGAAAAGGTGGGCGGGCCCAATACGCAGTATTTT.

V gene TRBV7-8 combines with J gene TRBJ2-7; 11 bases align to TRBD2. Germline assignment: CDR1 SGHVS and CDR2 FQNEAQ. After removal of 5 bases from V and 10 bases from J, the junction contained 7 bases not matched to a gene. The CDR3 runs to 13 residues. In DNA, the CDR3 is TGTGCCAGCAGCGCGGGACTAGCGGAGAAACAGTACTTC. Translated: CASSAGLAEKQYF.

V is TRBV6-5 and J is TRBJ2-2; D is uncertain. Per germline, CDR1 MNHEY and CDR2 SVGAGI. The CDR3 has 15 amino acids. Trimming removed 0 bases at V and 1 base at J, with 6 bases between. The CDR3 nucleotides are TGTGCCAGCAGTTACTCGTGGCTGAACACCGGGGAGCTGTTTTTT. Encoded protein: CASSYSWLNTGELFF.

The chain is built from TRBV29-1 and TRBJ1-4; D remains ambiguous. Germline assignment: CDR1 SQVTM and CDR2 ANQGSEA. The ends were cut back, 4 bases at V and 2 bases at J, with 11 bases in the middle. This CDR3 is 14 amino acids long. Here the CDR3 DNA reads TGCAGCGTTGCCCCGACCGGGACTAATGAAAAACTGTTTTTT. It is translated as CSVAPTGTNEKLFF.

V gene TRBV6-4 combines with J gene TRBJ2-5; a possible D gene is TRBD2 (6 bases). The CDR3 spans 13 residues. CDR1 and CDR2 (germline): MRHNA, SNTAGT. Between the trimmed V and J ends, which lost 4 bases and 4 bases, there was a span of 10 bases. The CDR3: CASSVTEGETQYF. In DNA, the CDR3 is TGTGCCAGCAGTGTAACGGAGGGAGAGACCCAGTACTTC.

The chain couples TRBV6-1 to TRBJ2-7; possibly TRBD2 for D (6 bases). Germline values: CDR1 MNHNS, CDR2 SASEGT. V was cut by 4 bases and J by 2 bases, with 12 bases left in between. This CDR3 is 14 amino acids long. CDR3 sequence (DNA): TGTGCCAGCAGTGCGGGACTTAATACCTACGAGCAGTACTTC. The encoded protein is CASSAGLNTYEQYF.

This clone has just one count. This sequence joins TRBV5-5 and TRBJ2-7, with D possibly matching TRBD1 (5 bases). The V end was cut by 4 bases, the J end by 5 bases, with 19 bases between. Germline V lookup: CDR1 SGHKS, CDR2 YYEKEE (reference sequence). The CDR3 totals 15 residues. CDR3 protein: CASSQGMDKGHEQYF. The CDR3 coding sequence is TGTGCCAGCAGCCAGGGAATGGACAAGGGCCACGAGCAGTACTTC.

The CDR3 DNA reads as TGTGCCAGCAGCTTAACTAGCGGGATGGATACGCAGTATTTT. This gives the protein CASSLTSGMDTQYF. The chain employs TRBV7-7 and TRBJ2-3; TRBD2 agrees at 10 bases. With V trimmed by 2 bases and J by 6 bases, 2 bases remained unmatched. Germline V gene data show CDR1 as SSHAT and CDR2 as FNYEAQ (reference sequence). This CDR3 is 14 amino acids long.

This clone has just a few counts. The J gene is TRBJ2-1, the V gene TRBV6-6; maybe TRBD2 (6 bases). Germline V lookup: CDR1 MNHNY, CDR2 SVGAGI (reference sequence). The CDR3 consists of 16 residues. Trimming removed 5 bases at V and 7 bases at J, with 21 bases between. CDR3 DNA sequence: TGTGCCAGCAGTCCCCTTCGTGGGAGGACGGGAAATGAGCAGTTCTTC. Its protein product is CASSPLRGRTGNEQFF.

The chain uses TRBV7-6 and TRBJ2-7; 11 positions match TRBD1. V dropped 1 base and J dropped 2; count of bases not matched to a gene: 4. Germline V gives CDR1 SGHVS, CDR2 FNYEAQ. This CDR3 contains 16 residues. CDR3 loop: CASSLGGQGGTYEQYF. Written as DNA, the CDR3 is TGTGCCAGCAGCTTAGGGGGACAGGGGGGTACCTACGAGCAGTACTTC.

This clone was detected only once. CDR3 amino acids: CAWSVLPWRDGYGYTF. The CDR3 region has the DNA TGTGCCTGGAGTGTACTCCCCTGGAGGGACGGCTATGGCTACACCTTC. This chain uses TRBV30 with TRBJ1-2; tentative D call: TRBD1 (5 bases). This CDR3 is 16 amino acids long. V lost 0 bases and J lost 4, with 18 bases in between. CDR1 is GTSNPN, CDR2 SVGIG, per germline (reference sequence).

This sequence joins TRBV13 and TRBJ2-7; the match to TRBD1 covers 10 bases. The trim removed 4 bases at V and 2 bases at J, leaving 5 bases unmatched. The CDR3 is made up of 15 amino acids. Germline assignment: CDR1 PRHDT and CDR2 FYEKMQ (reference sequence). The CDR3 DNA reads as TGTGCCAGCAGCTCCGGACAGGGGGTTACCTACGAGCAGTACTTC. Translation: CASSSGQGVTYEQYF.

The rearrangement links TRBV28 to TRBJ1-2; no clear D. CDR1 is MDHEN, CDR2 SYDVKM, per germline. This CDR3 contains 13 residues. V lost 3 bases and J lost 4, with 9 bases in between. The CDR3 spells CASSFGRGYGYTF. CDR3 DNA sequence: TGTGCCAGCAGTTTCGGCAGAGGCTATGGCTACACCTTC.